One and the same sample provided the 10 T cell receptor beta chains below, sequenced in a study of T cells in Graves' hyperthyroidism and ophthalmopathy. TCR beta CDR3 regions were amplified from RNA transcripts. The HTBI primer set was used in a first-round RT-PCR of the TCR CDR3. TCRdb processed the multiplex PCR reads anew with MiXCR; each CDR3 protein has one entry. The sample includes about 400,000 distinct CDR3 sequences, about 16% of them seen just once. The sequenced sample consisted of blood. Every receptor here comes from a woman aged 60-75 years with Graves' ophthalmopathy.

V usage is TRBV7-2 and J usage is TRBJ2-7; 12 bases align to TRBD2. J was trimmed by 6 bases and V by 5 bases; bases with no gene match: 8. The CDR3 is 15 amino acids. CDR1 SGHTA and CDR2 FQGNSA come from the germline V gene. The CDR3 bases are TGTGCCAGCAGCAGCCTAGCGGGAGGGAGGGTCGAGCAGTACTTC. Translated: CASSSLAGGRVEQYF.

This clonotype was recorded at least ten times. J is TRBJ2-1 and V is TRBV28; TRBD2 matches 11 bases. The CDR3 loop spans 15 amino acids. The germline gives CDR1 MDHEN, CDR2 SYDVKM. Trimming at V came to 5 bases and at J to 5 bases, leaving 5 bases not matched to a gene. CDR3 region: CASSVGTSGNNEQFF. DNA of the CDR3: TGTGCCAGCAGTGTTGGGACTAGCGGTAACAATGAGCAGTTCTTC.

This clonotype was seen at least ten times. The chain couples TRBV29-1 to TRBJ2-3, with 10 bases matching TRBD1. V was pared by 8 bases and J by 4 bases, with 3 bases of the junction left unmatched. The CDR3 spans 12 residues. The germline V gene has CDR1 SQVTM and CDR2 ANQGSEA. As DNA, the CDR3 is TGCAGCCTTGGACAGGGGGCAGATACGCAGTATTTT. Translation: CSLGQGADTQYF.

This clonotype showed up just a few times. The chain carries TRBV4-1 and TRBJ1-2, with D unclear. V was pared by 1 base and J by 3 bases, with 6 bases between. Germline V gene data show CDR1 as MGHRA and CDR2 as YSYEKL. The CDR3 is 13 amino acids. The chain's CDR3 is CASSQGTDYGYTF. CDR3 DNA: TGCGCCAGCAGCCAAGGGACGGACTATGGCTACACCTTC.

Ten or more counts support this clonotype. The chain combines TRBV11-2 with TRBJ2-4, with D perhaps TRBD1 (5 bases). Between the trimmed V and J ends, which lost 3 bases and 6 bases, there was a span of 9 bases. In germline, CDR1 is SGHAT, CDR2 FQNNGV. This CDR3 spans 13 amino acids. CDR3 bases: TGTGCCAGCAGCTTCGAAGGGGCAAACATTCAGTACTTC. It is translated as CASSFEGANIQYF.

Ten or more counts support this clonotype. The genes are TRBV3-1 and TRBJ2-7; possible D gene TRBD1, 5 bases. CDR1 LGHDT and CDR2 YNNKEL come from the germline V gene (reference sequence). This CDR3 has 17 residues. V was clipped by 4 bases and J by 0 bases, with 19 bases between them. In nucleotides, the CDR3 is TGTGCCAGCAGCCCAATCCCCGGACAACGTAGCTCCTACGAGCAGTACTTC. Translation gives CASSPIPGQRSSYEQYF.

The rearrangement joins TRBV20-1 to TRBJ2-1; 7 bases map to TRBD2. The junction had 9 bases not matched to a gene; V was cut back by 5 bases and J by 5 bases. There are 14 residues in the CDR3. CDR1 is DFQATT and CDR2 is SNEGSKA in the germline V gene (reference sequence). The CDR3 DNA sequence: TGCAGTGCTCAACTAGCGAACGCCGACAATGAGCAGTTCTTC. Translation: CSAQLANADNEQFF.

This clonotype was counted many times. The chain couples TRBV30 to TRBJ2-7, with D tentatively TRBD1 (6 bases). The V gene lost 4 bases and the J gene lost 4 bases, with 17 bases spanning the gap. The V gene's germline CDR1 is GTSNPN and CDR2 SVGIG (reference sequence). The CDR3 sequence is 14 residues long. The CDR3: CAWKAPGTQYEQYF. The DNA of the CDR3 is TGTGCCTGGAAGGCCCCGGGGACACAGTACGAGCAGTACTTC.

This clonotype has a count of ten or more. The chain joins TRBV24-1 to TRBJ2-1; TRBD1 might be the D (6 bases). V dropped 5 bases and J dropped 6 bases, with 7 bases sitting between them. This CDR3 region has 12 residues. Germline assignment: CDR1 KGHDR and CDR2 SFDVKD. The CDR3 spells CATSGTVNEQFF. CDR3 DNA sequence: TGTGCCACCAGTGGGACAGTCAATGAGCAGTTCTTC.

This chain uses TRBV7-6 with TRBJ1-2; D perhaps matches TRBD1 (5 bases). CDR1 SGHVS and CDR2 FNYEAQ come from the germline V gene. The CDR3 is 13 residues long. Trimming pared 5 bases from V and 7 bases from J, leaving 14 bases between. The CDR3 reads CASSPDHGGGYTF. The CDR3 DNA reads as TGTGCCAGCAGCCCGGATCATGGGGGTGGCTACACCTTC.